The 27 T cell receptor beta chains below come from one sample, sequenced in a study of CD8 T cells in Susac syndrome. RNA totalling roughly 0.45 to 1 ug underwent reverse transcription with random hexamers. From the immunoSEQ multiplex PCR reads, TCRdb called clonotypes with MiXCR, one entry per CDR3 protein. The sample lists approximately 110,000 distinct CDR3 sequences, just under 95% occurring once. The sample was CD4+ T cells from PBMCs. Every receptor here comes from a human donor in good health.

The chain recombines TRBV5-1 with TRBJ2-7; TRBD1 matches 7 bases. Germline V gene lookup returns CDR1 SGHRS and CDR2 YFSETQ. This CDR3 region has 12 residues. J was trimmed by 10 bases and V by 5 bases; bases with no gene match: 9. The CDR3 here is CASRSGQEIQYF. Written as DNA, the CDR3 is TGCGCCAGCAGGTCCGGACAGGAGATACAGTACTTC.

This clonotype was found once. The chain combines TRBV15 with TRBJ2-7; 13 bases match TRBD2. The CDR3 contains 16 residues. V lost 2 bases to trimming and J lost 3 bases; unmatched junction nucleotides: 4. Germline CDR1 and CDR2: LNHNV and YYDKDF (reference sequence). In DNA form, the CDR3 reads TGTGCCACCAGCAGAAGACTAGCGGGAGGCCTCTACGAGCAGTACTTC. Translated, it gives CATSRRLAGGLYEQYF.

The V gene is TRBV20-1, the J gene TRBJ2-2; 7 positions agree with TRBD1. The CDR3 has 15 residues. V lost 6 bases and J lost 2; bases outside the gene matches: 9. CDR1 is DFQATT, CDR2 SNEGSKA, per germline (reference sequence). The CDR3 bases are TGCAGTGCCGCCCCGGGACAGATAAACACCGGGGAGCTGTTTTTT. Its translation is CSAAPGQINTGELFF.

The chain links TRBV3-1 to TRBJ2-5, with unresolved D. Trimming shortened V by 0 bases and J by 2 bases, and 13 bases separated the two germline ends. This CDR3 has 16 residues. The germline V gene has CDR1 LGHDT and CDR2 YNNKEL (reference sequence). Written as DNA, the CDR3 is TGTGCCAGCAGCCAAGATATAGCCAGCCTTCAAGAGACCCAGTACTTC. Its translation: CASSQDIASLQETQYF.

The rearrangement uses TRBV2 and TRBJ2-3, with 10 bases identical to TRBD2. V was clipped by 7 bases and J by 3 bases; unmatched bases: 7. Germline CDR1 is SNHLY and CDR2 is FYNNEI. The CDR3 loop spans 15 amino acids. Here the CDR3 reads CASTGLAGDTDTQYF. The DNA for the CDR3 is TGTGCCAGCACGGGGCTAGCGGGAGATACAGATACGCAGTATTTT.

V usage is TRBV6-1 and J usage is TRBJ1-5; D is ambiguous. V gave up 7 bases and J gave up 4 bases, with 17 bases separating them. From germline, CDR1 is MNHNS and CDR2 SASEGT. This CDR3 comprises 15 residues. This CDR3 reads CASTPQTGNNQPQHF. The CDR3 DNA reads TGTGCCAGCACCCCTCAGACGGGGAATAATCAGCCCCAGCATTTT.

The CDR3 here is CASSNPRRERADTQYF. CDR3 DNA sequence: TGTGCCAGCAGTAACCCTCGGCGGGAGCGCGCAGATACGCAGTATTTT. The V call is TRBV6-5, the J call TRBJ2-3; 7 bases match TRBD2. Per the germline V gene, CDR1 is MNHEY and CDR2 is SVGAGI. The CDR3 covers 16 residues. V gave up 5 bases and J gave up 4 bases; unmatched junction bases: 12.

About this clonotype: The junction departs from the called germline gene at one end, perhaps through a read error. The CDR3, as DNA: TGCGCCAGCAGATTGGTGGCAGTTGGGACAGATACGCAGTATTTT. This translates into CASRLVAVGTDTQYF. The gene calls are TRBV5-1 and TRBJ2-3; no reliable D call. The CDR3 runs to 15 residues. Germline V gives CDR1 SGHRS, CDR2 YFSETQ.

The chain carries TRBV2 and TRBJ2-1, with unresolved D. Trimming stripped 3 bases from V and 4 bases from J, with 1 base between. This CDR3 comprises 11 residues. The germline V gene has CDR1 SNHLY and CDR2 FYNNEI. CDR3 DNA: TGTGCCAGCAGTGAGTACAATGAGCAGTTCTTC. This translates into CASSEYNEQFF.

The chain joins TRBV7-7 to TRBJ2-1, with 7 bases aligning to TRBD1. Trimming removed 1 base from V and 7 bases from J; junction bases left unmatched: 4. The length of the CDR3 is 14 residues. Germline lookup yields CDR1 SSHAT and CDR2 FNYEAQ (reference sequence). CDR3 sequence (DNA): TGTGCCAGCAGCTTAGACAGGGGCGGGAATGAGCAGTTCTTC. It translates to CASSLDRGGNEQFF.

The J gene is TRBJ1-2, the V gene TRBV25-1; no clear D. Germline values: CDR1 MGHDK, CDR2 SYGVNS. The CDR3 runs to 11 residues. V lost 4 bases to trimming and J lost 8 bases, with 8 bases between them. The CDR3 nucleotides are TGTGCCAGCAGTGTCATGGGGGGCTACACCTTC. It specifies CASSVMGGYTF.

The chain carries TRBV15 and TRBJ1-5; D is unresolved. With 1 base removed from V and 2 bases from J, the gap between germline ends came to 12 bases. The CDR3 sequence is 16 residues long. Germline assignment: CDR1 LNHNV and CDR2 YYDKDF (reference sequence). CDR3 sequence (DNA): TGTGCCACCAGCAGAGTTCAGCCTAGGGGCAATCAGCCCCAGCATTTT. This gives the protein CATSRVQPRGNQPQHF.

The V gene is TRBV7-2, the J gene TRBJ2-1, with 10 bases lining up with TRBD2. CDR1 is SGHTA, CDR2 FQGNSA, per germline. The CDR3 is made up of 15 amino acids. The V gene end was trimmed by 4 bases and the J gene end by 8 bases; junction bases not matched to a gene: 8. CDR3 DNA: TGTGCCAGCAGCTCGTCTAGCGGGAGTTCTGATGAGCAGTTCTTC. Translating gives CASSSSSGSSDEQFF.

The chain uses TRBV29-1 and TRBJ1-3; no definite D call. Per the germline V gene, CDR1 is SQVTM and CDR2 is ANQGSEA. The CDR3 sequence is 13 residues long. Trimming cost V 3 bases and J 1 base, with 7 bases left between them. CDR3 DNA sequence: TGCAGCGTTGACTACGGTTCTGGAAACACCATATATTTT. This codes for CSVDYGSGNTIYF.

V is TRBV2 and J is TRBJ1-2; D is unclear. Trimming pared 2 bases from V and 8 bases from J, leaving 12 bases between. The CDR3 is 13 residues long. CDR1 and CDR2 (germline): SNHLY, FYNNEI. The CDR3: CASSESGFRGYTF. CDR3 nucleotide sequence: TGTGCCAGCAGTGAATCGGGGTTCCGCGGCTACACCTTC.

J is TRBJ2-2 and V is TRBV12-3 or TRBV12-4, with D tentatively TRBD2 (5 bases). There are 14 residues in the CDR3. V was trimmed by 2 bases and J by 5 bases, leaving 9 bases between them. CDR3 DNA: TGTGCCAGCAGTTTACATGGGGAGACCGGGGAGCTGTTTTTT. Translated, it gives CASSLHGETGELFF.

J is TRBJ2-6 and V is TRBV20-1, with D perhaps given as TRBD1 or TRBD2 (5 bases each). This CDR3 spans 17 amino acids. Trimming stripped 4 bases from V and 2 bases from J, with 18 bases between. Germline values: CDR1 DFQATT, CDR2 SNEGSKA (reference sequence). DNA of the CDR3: TGCAGTGCTAAAGGACACTCTAGCCCCCCTGGGGCCAACGTCCTGACTTTC. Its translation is CSAKGHSSPPGANVLTF.

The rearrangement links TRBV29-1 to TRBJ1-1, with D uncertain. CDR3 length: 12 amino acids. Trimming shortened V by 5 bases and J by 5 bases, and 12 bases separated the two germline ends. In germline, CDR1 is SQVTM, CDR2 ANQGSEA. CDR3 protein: CSVRLGPTEAFF. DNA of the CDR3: TGCAGCGTTCGCCTAGGCCCTACTGAAGCTTTCTTT.

The CDR3 here is CSARDRWGQGTKTQYF. The CDR3 DNA sequence: TGCAGTGCTAGAGATCGTTGGGGACAGGGGACGAAGACCCAGTACTTC. The V gene is TRBV20-1, the J gene TRBJ2-5; 10 bases fit TRBD1. The CDR3 is 16 amino acids. V trimming: 0 bases; J trimming: 6 bases; junction bases outside the gene matches: 10. Germline lookup yields CDR1 DFQATT and CDR2 SNEGSKA (reference sequence).

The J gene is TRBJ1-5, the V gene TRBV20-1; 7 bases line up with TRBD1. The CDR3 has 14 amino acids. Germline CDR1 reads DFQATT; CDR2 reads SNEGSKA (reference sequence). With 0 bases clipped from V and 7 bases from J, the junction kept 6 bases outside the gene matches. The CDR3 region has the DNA TGCAGTGCTAGAGATAGGACAGGAGGACAGCCCCAGCATTTT. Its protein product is CSARDRTGGQPQHF.

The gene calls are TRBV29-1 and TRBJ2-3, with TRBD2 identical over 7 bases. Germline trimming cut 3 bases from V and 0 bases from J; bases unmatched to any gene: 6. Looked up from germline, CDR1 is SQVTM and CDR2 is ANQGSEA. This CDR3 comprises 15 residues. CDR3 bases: TGCAGCGTTGATCAACGACTAGCCAGCACAGATACGCAGTATTTT. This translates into CSVDQRLASTDTQYF.

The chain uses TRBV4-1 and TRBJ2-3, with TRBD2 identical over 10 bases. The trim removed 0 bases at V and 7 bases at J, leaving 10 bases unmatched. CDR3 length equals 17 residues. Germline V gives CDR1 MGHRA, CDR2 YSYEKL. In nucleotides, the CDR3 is TGCGCCAGCAGCCAAGATTCACTAGCGGGAAAGGGGAATACGCAGTATTTT. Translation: CASSQDSLAGKGNTQYF.

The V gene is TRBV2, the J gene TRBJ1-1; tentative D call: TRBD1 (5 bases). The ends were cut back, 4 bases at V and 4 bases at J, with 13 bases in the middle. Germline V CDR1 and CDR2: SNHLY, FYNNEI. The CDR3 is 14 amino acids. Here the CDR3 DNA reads TGTGCCAGCAGTGGCGGGGCCACGATCACTGAAGCTTTCTTT. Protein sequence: CASSGGATITEAFF.

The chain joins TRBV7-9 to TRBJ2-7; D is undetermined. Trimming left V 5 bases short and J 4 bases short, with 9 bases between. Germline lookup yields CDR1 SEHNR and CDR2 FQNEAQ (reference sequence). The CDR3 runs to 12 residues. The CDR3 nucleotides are TGTGCCAGCAGCCGTACGGCGTACGAGCAGTACTTC. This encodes CASSRTAYEQYF.

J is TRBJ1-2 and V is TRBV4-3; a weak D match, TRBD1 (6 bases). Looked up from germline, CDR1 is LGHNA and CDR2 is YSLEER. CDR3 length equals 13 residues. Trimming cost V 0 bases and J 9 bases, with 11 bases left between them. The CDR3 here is CASSQDRGGSYTF. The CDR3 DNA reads TGCGCCAGCAGCCAAGACAGGGGCGGGAGCTACACCTTC.

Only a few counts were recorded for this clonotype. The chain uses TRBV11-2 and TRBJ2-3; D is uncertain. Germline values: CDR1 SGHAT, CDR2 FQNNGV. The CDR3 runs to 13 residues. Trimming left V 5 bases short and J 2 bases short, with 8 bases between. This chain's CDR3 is CASSPAHTDTQYF. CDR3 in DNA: TGTGCCAGCAGCCCCGCCCACACAGATACGCAGTATTTT.

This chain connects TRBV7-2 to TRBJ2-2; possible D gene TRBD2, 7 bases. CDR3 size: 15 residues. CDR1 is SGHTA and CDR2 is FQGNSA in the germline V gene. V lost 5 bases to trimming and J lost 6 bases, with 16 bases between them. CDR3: CASSPAVGGPGELFF. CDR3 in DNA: TGTGCCAGCAGCCCGGCAGTGGGGGGGCCCGGGGAGCTGTTTTTT.